The sequence of this T cell receptor (beta chain) was determined in a study of cytomegalovirus exposure and HLA in healthy donors. For this clone: Its antigen is as yet unknown.

Findings and caveats of the study: Reports showed the classifier diagnosing cytomegalovirus status with high specificity and sensitivity. Some TCR beta chains (more than 150 of them) were listed as cytomegalovirus-associated.

This table comes from immunoSEQ multiplex PCR, and its TCRdb copy is limited to in-frame clones, with some not included. The table includes 140,000 or so clones, approximately 90% detected once. With 3 bases removed from V and 2 bases from J, the gap between germline ends came to 11 bases. The CDR3 is 14 amino acids. The germline gives CDR1 LNHDA, CDR2 SQIVND (reference sequence). The genes are TRBV19 and TRBJ2-7; tentative D call: TRBD1 (5 bases). The sample taken for sequencing was PBMCs. This TCR came from a woman between 25 and 40 years old in good health and CMV-seropositive. For the CDR3, the DNA is TGTGCCAGTAGTATCTCAGGGCCACCCTACGAGCAGTACTTC. This translates into CASSISGPPYEQYF.